The T cell receptor beta chain described here comes from a study of cytomegalovirus exposure and HLA in healthy donors. As for the study in general: The 120 validation repertoires, a later analysis reported, used the same platform as the approximately 670 repertoires from the first cohort. General study results and limits: Subsequent analysis of the 110 or so validation repertoires found a tendency for first-cohort TCR clusters to co-occur. Most TCR sequences were uncommon, yet certain public TCRs appeared in many donors. Published work reported that the classifier diagnosed cytomegalovirus status with high specificity and sensitivity.

The V gene end was trimmed by 1 base and the J gene end by 2 bases; junction bases not matched to a gene: 2. This CDR3 region has 16 residues. Per the germline V gene, CDR1 is PRHDT and CDR2 is FYEKMQ (reference sequence). TCRdb keeps only in-frame clones here, not all; method: immunoSEQ multiplex PCR. The repertoire includes hundreds of thousands of clones, over 75% of them detected once, and around 12% sits in the top ten. In the case of this clone: What it binds is unknown.

This TCR came from a man between 18 and 29 years old in good health and CMV-seropositive. Sequencing input: PBMCs. This chain links TRBV13 with TRBJ2-6; TRBD1 agrees at 7 bases. The CDR3 DNA reads TGTGCCAGCAGCTTAGTTGGGACAGCTGGGGCCAACGTCCTGACTTTC. This encodes CASSLVGTAGANVLTF.